Listed here are 8 T cell receptor beta chains from one sample, sequenced in a study of cytomegalovirus exposure and HLA in healthy donors. PCR involved 60 Vbeta and 13 Jbeta primers. Sequencing used immunoSEQ multiplex PCR; TCRdb keeps in-frame clones, though not all of them. This table holds about 130,000 clones, over 75% found once. The sequenced material came from PBMCs. All receptors derive from a man aged 45-65 years in good health and CMV-seronegative.

The gene calls are TRBV25-1 and TRBJ2-5; perhaps TRBD1 as D (7 bases). The germline gives CDR1 MGHDK, CDR2 SYGVNS. Trimming left V 3 bases short and J 5 bases short, with 22 bases between. The CDR3 spans 17 residues. The CDR3 coding sequence is TGTGCCAGCAGTGATCTATCAGGTCAGGGGGGACACGAGACCCAGTACTTC. This translates into CASSDLSGQGGHETQYF.

This chain links TRBV19 with TRBJ2-1; tentative D call: TRBD2 (5 bases). The germline V gene encodes CDR1 LNHDA and CDR2 SQIVND (reference sequence). The CDR3 extends over 14 amino acids. Trimming cost V 8 bases and J 6 bases, with 17 bases left between them. The DNA for the CDR3 is TGTGCCAGTTCAGAGGCAAGAGGGAGCAATGAGCAGTTCTTC. It is translated as CASSEARGSNEQFF.

The V and J genes are TRBV5-1 and TRBJ2-1; the match to TRBD1 covers 7 bases. The germline V gene has CDR1 SGHRS and CDR2 YFSETQ. With V trimmed by 1 base and J by 8 bases, 9 bases remained unmatched. This CDR3 comprises 15 residues. CDR3: CASSLFGTQGDEQFF. In nucleotides, the CDR3 is TGCGCCAGCAGCTTGTTTGGGACCCAGGGGGATGAGCAGTTCTTC.

The chain couples TRBV5-1 to TRBJ2-1; TRBD2 matches 7 bases. Germline V CDR1 and CDR2: SGHRS, YFSETQ. V was clipped by 1 base and J by 4 bases; unmatched bases: 2. This CDR3 has 14 residues. The DNA of the CDR3 is TGCGCCAGCAGCTTGATTAGCGGGTACAATGAGCAGTTCTTC. Encoded protein: CASSLISGYNEQFF. The full variable domain, in which reference TRBV5-1 and TRBJ2-1 provide the parts outside the CDR3, is KAGVTQTPRYLIKTRGQQVTLSCSPISGHRSVSWYQQTPGQGLQFLFEYFSETQRNKGNFPGRFSGRQFSNSRSEMNVSTLELGDSALYLCASSLISGYNEQFFGPGTRLTVL.

The chain recombines TRBV7-2 with TRBJ2-1, with TRBD2 identical over 7 bases. Germline CDR1 SGHTA, CDR2 FQGNSA. This CDR3 is 15 amino acids long. V lost 2 bases and J lost 1; bases outside the gene matches: 2. The CDR3 DNA sequence: TGTGCCAGCAGCTTAACCGGGAGGTCCTACAATGAGCAGTTCTTC. Translating gives CASSLTGRSYNEQFF.

This clone has just one count. This chain links TRBV5-3 with TRBJ2-1; 8 bases are a match to TRBD2. TRBV5-3 has ORF status, its function being uncertain. V shed 2 bases, J shed 6 bases, and the junction held 10 bases outside the gene matches. The CDR3 has 16 residues. The CDR3 bases are TGTGCCAGAAGCTTAGATCAGCGGGAGCCCGTCAATGAGCAGTTCTTC. Protein sequence: CARSLDQREPVNEQFF.

Of note for this clone: The junction differs from germline at one of its ends, possibly a read error. The J gene is TRBJ1-1, the V gene TRBV9; the match to TRBD1 covers 7 bases. Germline values: CDR1 SGDLS, CDR2 YYNGEE. The CDR3 has 15 amino acids. CDR3 loop: CASSVGGTVNTEASF. The CDR3 DNA sequence: TGTGCCAGCAGCGTAGGGGGGACAGTGAACACTGAAGCTTCCTTT. The full variable domain, with the rest looked up from reference TRBV9 and TRBJ1-1, is DSGVTQTPKHLITATGQRVTLRCSPRSGDLSVYWYQQSLDQGLQFLIQYYNGEERAKGNILERFSAQQFPDLHSELNLSSLELGDSALYFCASSVGGTVNTEASFGQGTRLTVV.

The V call is TRBV6-1, the J call TRBJ2-1, with 9 bases lining up with TRBD2. In germline, CDR1 is MNHNS, CDR2 SASEGT. Trimming took 8 bases from V and 5 from J; bases not matched to a gene: 7. The CDR3 is 14 residues long. The CDR3 DNA sequence: TGTGCCAGCCGGCGACTAGCGGAAAACAATGAGCAGTTCTTC. Translation: CASRRLAENNEQFF.